This T cell receptor (beta chain) was captured in a study of response to subunit inactivated influenza vaccine. MiXCR was run by TCRdb on the RT-PCR reads, yielding one entry per CDR3 protein. The sample lists hundreds of thousands of distinct CDR3 sequences, about 10% seen once, with approximately 11% in the top ten. This clonotype was recorded a few times. This CDR3 contains 15 residues. In germline, CDR1 is SGHVS, CDR2 FQNEAQ. V lost 5 bases and J 0 bases, leaving 14 bases between the germline ends. The same sample was also used in a study of T cells expressing NK-cell markers. This second report adds: UMIs accompanied the 5'RACE template switching by which TCR beta cDNA was made. It was sorted CD3+CD56-NKG2C+, CD3+CD56+NKG2C- and CD3+CD56+NKG2C+ T cells that provided the TCR beta repertoires. The share of CD8+ T cells held by dominant NKG2C+ clonotypes was about 1.0-7.5% in over 5 donors. The CD3+CD56-NKG2C+ fraction was also led by these clonotypes in several donors.

The TCR was taken from a man in his fifties who received an inactivated influenza vaccine. The chain is built from TRBV7-8 and TRBJ2-7, with no clear D. The source material was PBMCs from blood, sampled on the day of vaccination. The CDR3 DNA reads as TGTGCCAGCAGCCAAGGACGGTCGAGCTCCTACGAGCAGTACTTC. This sequence encodes CASSQGRSSSYEQYF.